This entry lists 30 T cell receptor beta chains sequenced from one sample in a study of T-cell reconstitution after alpha-beta-depleted transplantation in children. A library of TCRbeta sequences, prepared with unique molecular identifiers, was generated. TCRdb reprocessed the PCR reads via MiXCR and lists one record per CDR3 protein. Among some 350,000 distinct CDR3 sequences listed, 15% to 20% were seen once. The sample consisted of PBMCs, mostly from graft donor cells, taken 360 days after TCRalphabeta/CD19-depleted stem cell transplant. The receptors originated from a male patient under 10 years old who had a stem cell transplant for acute lymphoblastic leukemia, so the T cells may come from the graft donor.

The chain combines TRBV5-1 with TRBJ2-2; 13 nucleotides agree with TRBD2. The germline V gene encodes CDR1 SGHRS and CDR2 YFSETQ. Trimming took 3 bases from V and 8 from J; bases not matched to a gene: 4. The CDR3 sequence is 15 residues long. The CDR3 spells CASSYRTSGSGELFF. The CDR3 DNA reads as TGCGCCAGCAGCTACCGGACTAGCGGGAGTGGGGAGCTGTTTTTT.

This clonotype was recorded only once. The chain couples TRBV12-3 or TRBV12-4 to TRBJ2-1, with 9 bases that match TRBD2. Trimming cost V 5 bases and J 2 bases; bases outside gene matches: 10. This CDR3 contains 17 residues. The CDR3 DNA sequence: TGTGCCAGCAGTCCCGGAGTAGCGGGGGACCCCTACAATGAGCAGTTCTTC. Protein: CASSPGVAGDPYNEQFF.

The chain uses TRBV10-3 and TRBJ2-7; TRBD1 agrees at 12 bases. The germline V gene has CDR1 ENHRY and CDR2 SYGVKD. Unmatched junction bases numbered 16, after V lost 4 bases and J lost 6 bases. The CDR3 runs to 18 residues. The CDR3 DNA sequence: TGTGCCATCAGTGCCGGGACAGGGGGCGTCTCTCGGCATGGCGAGCAGTACTTC. Amino acids: CAISAGTGGVSRHGEQYF.

This clonotype has ten or more counts. The rearrangement links TRBV5-6 to TRBJ2-1, with unresolved D. The V and J ends lost 0 bases and 9 bases respectively, with 4 bases between them. The CDR3 extends over 11 amino acids. Germline V gene data show CDR1 as SGHDT and CDR2 as YYEEEE. The DNA for the CDR3 is TGTGCCAGCAGCTTGGGTGTTGAGCAGTTCTTC. Its translation: CASSLGVEQFF.

This chain uses TRBV5-1 with TRBJ2-7, with a weak D call TRBD2 (5 bases). Trimming removed 1 base at V and 4 bases at J, with 12 bases between. This CDR3 has 14 residues. The germline V gene encodes CDR1 SGHRS and CDR2 YFSETQ. CDR3 loop: CASSLIGIGYEQYF. The CDR3 DNA follows: TGCGCCAGCAGCTTGATCGGGATTGGGTACGAGCAGTACTTC. The variable domain in full, completed from reference TRBV5-1 and TRBJ2-7, reads KAGVTQTPRYLIKTRGQQVTLSCSPISGHRSVSWYQQTPGQGLQFLFEYFSETQRNKGNFPGRFSGRQFSNSRSEMNVSTLELGDSALYLCASSLIGIGYEQYFGPGTRLTVT.

J is TRBJ2-6 and V is TRBV2, with TRBD1 matching 8 bases. There are 21 residues in the CDR3. V gave up 4 bases and J gave up 0 bases; unmatched junction bases: 17. CDR1 and CDR2 (germline): SNHLY, FYNNEI. This CDR3 reads CASSATRDRPPKSSGANVLTF. The CDR3 DNA sequence: TGTGCCAGCAGTGCTACCCGGGACAGGCCCCCAAAAAGCTCTGGGGCCAACGTCCTGACTTTC.

This clonotype was observed at least ten times. The chain links TRBV13 to TRBJ2-4; the match to TRBD2 covers 11 bases. Germline lookup yields CDR1 PRHDT and CDR2 FYEKMQ (reference sequence). The CDR3 consists of 17 residues. With V trimmed by 8 bases and J by 1 base, 10 bases remained unmatched. CDR3 DNA: TGTGCCAGCGGACACGTAGCGGGAGGGGGTGCCAAAAACATTCAGTACTTC. This sequence encodes CASGHVAGGGAKNIQYF.

The chain uses TRBV29-1 and TRBJ2-7; D possibly uses TRBD1 or TRBD2 (5 bases each). The V gene lost 1 base and the J gene lost 2 bases, with 18 bases spanning the gap. Germline V CDR1 and CDR2: SQVTM, ANQGSEA. The CDR3 is 16 residues long. The CDR3: CSVEGVLRGTAYEQYF. The CDR3 coding sequence is TGCAGCGTTGAAGGGGTTCTCCGGGGCACCGCCTACGAGCAGTACTTC.

This clonotype was counted only a few times. The rearrangement links TRBV29-1 to TRBJ1-1; possibly TRBD1 for D (6 bases). CDR1 and CDR2 from the germline V gene are SQVTM and ANQGSEA. The CDR3 has 13 amino acids. Trimming removed 4 bases at V and 5 bases at J, with 14 bases between. The CDR3 bases are TGCAGCGTTGTGACAGGTCTGGGGACTGAAGCTTTCTTT. Residues: CSVVTGLGTEAFF.

This chain links TRBV28 with TRBJ2-3, with 10 bases matching TRBD1. The CDR3 consists of 16 residues. Germline V gene data show CDR1 as MDHEN and CDR2 as SYDVKM. The J segment lost 3 bases and the V segment lost 4 bases, leaving 7 bases of the junction unmatched. The CDR3 reads CASSYMTGGGTDTQYF. Written as DNA, the CDR3 is TGTGCCAGCAGTTACATGACAGGGGGCGGAACAGATACGCAGTATTTT.

The gene calls are TRBV13 and TRBJ2-1; 8 positions agree with TRBD2. The germline V gene encodes CDR1 PRHDT and CDR2 FYEKMQ (reference sequence). The trim removed 4 bases at V and 8 bases at J, leaving 10 bases unmatched. There are 15 residues in the CDR3. The CDR3 reads CASSSPGLGIDEQFF. As DNA, the CDR3 is TGTGCCAGCAGCTCGCCGGGACTAGGTATCGATGAGCAGTTCTTC. Looking up the rest from reference TRBV13 and TRBJ2-1 gives the full variable domain: AAGVIQSPRHLIKEKRETATLKCYPIPRHDTVYWYQQGPGQDPQFLISFYEKMQSDKGSIPDRFSAQQFSDYHSELNMSSLELGDSALYFCASSSPGLGIDEQFFGPGTRLTVL.

The CDR3: CASSYQTSSGELFF. CDR3 nucleotides: TGTGCCAGCAGTTACCAGACTAGCAGCGGGGAGCTGTTTTTT. V gene TRBV6-5 combines with J gene TRBJ2-2; 7 nucleotides agree with TRBD2. The CDR3 is 14 amino acids. The J segment lost 7 bases and the V segment lost 2 bases, leaving 4 bases of the junction unmatched. Looked up from germline, CDR1 is MNHEY and CDR2 is SVGAGI.

This chain joins TRBV12-3 or TRBV12-4 and TRBJ1-1; no clear D. V shed 5 bases and J shed 2 bases, with 15 bases lying between them. This CDR3 comprises 15 residues. In DNA form, the CDR3 reads TGTGCCAGCAGTCCGGGCGGACTTGGTAACACTGAAGCTTTCTTT. As protein: CASSPGGLGNTEAFF.

This clonotype was seen ten or more times. V is TRBV20-1 and J is TRBJ2-1; 14 bases are shared with TRBD2. The V segment lost 3 bases and the J segment 8 bases; nucleotides outside the gene matches: 3. The CDR3 is 14 residues long. The germline V gene has CDR1 DFQATT and CDR2 SNEGSKA (reference sequence). CDR3 amino acids: CSASGTSGRDEQFF. The CDR3 bases are TGCAGTGCTAGTGGGACTAGCGGGAGAGATGAGCAGTTCTTC.

This clonotype came up many times. This chain links TRBV20-1 with TRBJ2-3; 11 bases are shared with TRBD2. With 5 bases clipped from V and 2 bases from J, the junction kept 9 bases outside the gene matches. CDR1 and CDR2 from the germline V gene are DFQATT and SNEGSKA (reference sequence). The CDR3 sequence is 16 residues long. CDR3 sequence reads: CSAALRLAGSTDTQYF. In DNA form, the CDR3 reads TGCAGTGCTGCTTTACGACTAGCGGGATCCACAGATACGCAGTATTTT.

This clonotype turned up a few times. The chain recombines TRBV12-3 or TRBV12-4 with TRBJ1-5, with D unclear. Trimming took 5 bases from V and 1 from J, leaving 6 bases between them. This CDR3 contains 13 residues. The CDR3 loop is CASSALSNQPQHF. In DNA form, the CDR3 reads TGTGCCAGCAGTGCCCTAAGCAATCAGCCCCAGCATTTT.

Only a few counts were recorded for this clonotype. The V and J genes are TRBV20-1 and TRBJ2-4; possible D gene TRBD2, 6 bases. Germline assignment: CDR1 DFQATT and CDR2 SNEGSKA (reference sequence). Trimming pared 6 bases from V and 9 bases from J, leaving 12 bases between. There are 11 residues in the CDR3. The CDR3 reads CSAPLGGIQYF. CDR3 nucleotides: TGCAGTGCCCCGTTGGGGGGCATTCAGTACTTC.

The chain couples TRBV28 to TRBJ1-4; weak D call: TRBD1 (5 bases). Germline V gene sequence: CDR1 MDHEN, CDR2 SYDVKM. V was shortened by 5 bases and J by 6 bases, with 16 bases between the two germline ends. The CDR3 spans 15 residues. CDR3 sequence (DNA): TGTGCCAGCAGTCCTCCCATGTGGGGCGATGAAAAACTGTTTTTT. Its translation is CASSPPMWGDEKLFF. Looking up the rest from reference TRBV28 and TRBJ1-4 gives the full variable domain: DVKVTQSSRYLVKRTGEKVFLECVQDMDHENMFWYRQDPGLGLRLIYFSYDVKMKEKGDIPEGYSVSREKKERFSLILESASTNQTSMYLCASSPPMWGDEKLFFGSGTQLSVL.

The sample holds a few counts of this clonotype. The genes are TRBV20-1 and TRBJ1-2; maybe TRBD1 (5 bases). CDR3 length equals 14 residues. Trimming took off 2 bases at V and 6 bases at J, with 16 bases between the two ends. CDR1 is DFQATT, CDR2 SNEGSKA, per germline (reference sequence). The CDR3 nucleotides are TGCAGTGCTAGACCCCTCGGGCCAGGGAATGGCTACACCTTC. The encoded protein is CSARPLGPGNGYTF.

In this sample, this clonotype turned up many times. This rearrangement joins TRBV15 to TRBJ2-4, with D hard to call. Between the trimmed V and J ends, which lost 0 bases and 3 bases, there was a span of 12 bases. This CDR3 comprises 16 residues. Germline lookup yields CDR1 LNHNV and CDR2 YYDKDF (reference sequence). The CDR3 DNA reads TGTGCCACCAGCAGAGATGCGACGGTCTTCAAAAACATTCAGTACTTC. Protein: CATSRDATVFKNIQYF.

Many counts were recorded for this clonotype. The chain recombines TRBV12-3 or TRBV12-4 with TRBJ2-1, with D maybe TRBD2 (6 bases). V shed 6 bases and J shed 7 bases, with 19 bases lying between them. The CDR3 length is 15 residues. CDR3 sequence: CASSLGGIGINEQFF. DNA for the CDR3: TGTGCCAGCAGCCTCGGAGGGATCGGGATAAATGAGCAGTTCTTC.

The V and J genes are TRBV27 and TRBJ2-7; D gene unclear. The germline V gene encodes CDR1 MNHEY and CDR2 SMNVEV (reference sequence). V lost 5 bases and J lost 3, with 11 bases in between. The CDR3 is made up of 13 amino acids. This CDR3 is CASSSRSYYEQYF. The CDR3 bases are TGTGCCAGCAGTAGTAGATCCTACTACGAGCAGTACTTC.

This clonotype showed up many times. The V gene is TRBV2, the J gene TRBJ2-3; no clear D gene. The CDR3 contains 11 residues. Looked up from germline, CDR1 is SNHLY and CDR2 is FYNNEI. Trimming pared 5 bases from V and 5 bases from J, leaving 5 bases between. CDR3 residues: CASSPIDTQYF. DNA of the CDR3: TGTGCCAGCAGTCCCATAGATACGCAGTATTTT.

This clonotype was counted a few times. The genes are TRBV7-2 and TRBJ2-2; D not certain. V dropped 2 bases and J dropped 2 bases, with 9 bases sitting between them. Germline V gene data show CDR1 as SGHTA and CDR2 as FQGNSA. CDR3 length: 15 residues. The CDR3 DNA reads as TGTGCCAGCAGCTTATTGTTAGGAAACACCGGGGAGCTGTTTTTT. It codes for CASSLLLGNTGELFF.

The sample holds many counts of this clonotype. The chain links TRBV11-2 to TRBJ2-7; perhaps TRBD2 as D (5 bases). The CDR3 spans 14 residues. The V gene's germline CDR1 is SGHAT and CDR2 FQNNGV. Deletions cut 1 base from V and 3 bases from J, with 10 bases between. The DNA of the CDR3 is TGTGCCAGCAGCTTAGTCTTGGGAGTCTACGAGCAGTACTTC. Protein product: CASSLVLGVYEQYF.

The chain links TRBV28 to TRBJ1-2; D is undetermined. Looked up from germline, CDR1 is MDHEN and CDR2 is SYDVKM. The CDR3 sequence is 14 residues long. Trimming shortened V by 4 bases and J by 4 bases, and 13 bases separated the two germline ends. CDR3 region: CASSYKAMIYGYTF. CDR3 in DNA: TGTGCCAGCAGTTATAAGGCGATGATCTATGGCTACACCTTC.

This chain links TRBV4-1 with TRBJ2-1; 8 nucleotides line up with TRBD2. The CDR3 totals 17 residues. J gave up 3 bases and V 0 bases, and 7 bases lay outside the gene matches. Germline V gene sequence: CDR1 MGHRA, CDR2 YSYEKL. CDR3 residues: CASSQDRGGGLYNEQFF. In DNA form, the CDR3 reads TGCGCCAGCAGCCAAGACAGGGGCGGGGGGCTCTACAATGAGCAGTTCTTC.

This clonotype has a count of ten or more. This chain joins TRBV10-3 and TRBJ2-7; D may match TRBD1 or TRBD2 (5 bases each). The CDR3 runs 12 residues. Trimming shortened V by 9 bases and J by 3 bases, and 12 bases separated the two germline ends. Germline CDR1 and CDR2: ENHRY and SYGVKD. The CDR3 spells CAIPQGVYEQYF. The CDR3 DNA follows: TGTGCCATACCCCAGGGAGTCTACGAGCAGTACTTC.

This clonotype was observed many times. The V and J genes are TRBV7-2 and TRBJ1-5; D might be TRBD1 (5 bases). CDR3 length: 15 residues. The germline V gene encodes CDR1 SGHTA and CDR2 FQGNSA. With 5 bases removed from V and 3 bases from J, the gap between germline ends came to 14 bases. In nucleotides, the CDR3 is TGTGCCAGCAGCCCCTTCAACAGGAACAATCAGCCCCAGCATTTT. It encodes CASSPFNRNNQPQHF.

This clonotype was observed at least ten times. The gene calls are TRBV6-5 and TRBJ2-3; the match to TRBD2 covers 10 bases. V shed 7 bases, J shed 3 bases, and the junction held 10 bases outside the gene matches. Germline assignment: CDR1 MNHEY and CDR2 SVGAGI. The CDR3 has 16 residues. The CDR3 DNA follows: TGTGCCAGCACCCCCCGGGCTAGCGGGAGAACAGATACGCAGTATTTT. The encoded protein is CASTPRASGRTDTQYF.